Below are 21 T cell receptor beta chains sequenced from a single sample in a study of blood T cell repertoires in COVID-19. The data were produced by immunoSEQ multiplex PCR, yet TCRdb's version contains in-frame clones alone and is incomplete. The sample lists about 270,000 clones; about 85% were seen once. Input material: peripheral blood. The receptors stem from a human donor in a cohort sampled during active COVID-19.

The chain is built from TRBV6-5 and TRBJ1-4, with D unclear. V was clipped by 5 bases and J by 3 bases, with 13 bases between them. The CDR3 spans 15 residues. CDR1 and CDR2 (germline): MNHEY, SVGAGI. CDR3 nucleotides: TGTGCCAGCAGTAGATACGGAGTGGCTAATGAAAAACTGTTTTTT. Its translation is CASSRYGVANEKLFF.

The rearrangement uses TRBV5-1 and TRBJ2-7; TRBD1 matches 10 bases. Losses at the gene ends were 4 bases for V and 2 bases for J; bases not matched to a gene: 12. The CDR3 contains 17 residues. Looked up from germline, CDR1 is SGHRS and CDR2 is YFSETQ. The CDR3 loop reads CASSPGSRGQGTYEQYF. The CDR3 region has the DNA TGCGCCAGCAGCCCCGGTAGTAGGGGACAGGGGACCTACGAGCAGTACTTC.

V usage is TRBV12-3 or TRBV12-4 and J usage is TRBJ2-2, with 8 bases identical to TRBD1. This CDR3 comprises 13 residues. J gave up 1 base and V 11 bases, and 3 bases lay outside the gene matches. CDR3 protein: CADGQGNTGELFF. The CDR3 coding sequence is TGTGCCGACGGACAGGGGAACACCGGGGAGCTGTTTTTT.

The CDR3 spells CAISETGANEQYF. The CDR3 DNA reads as TGTGCCATCAGTGAGACGGGAGCTAACGAGCAGTACTTC. The chain joins TRBV10-3 to TRBJ2-7, with D tentatively TRBD2 (6 bases). V shed 2 bases and J shed 5 bases, with 10 bases lying between them. The CDR3 has 13 amino acids. Germline CDR1 is ENHRY and CDR2 is SYGVKD.

The V call is TRBV7-8, the J call TRBJ1-2; 7 positions agree with TRBD1. Germline V CDR1 and CDR2: SGHVS, FQNEAQ. V was pared by 5 bases and J by 3 bases, with 3 bases of the junction left unmatched. This CDR3 spans 13 amino acids. CDR3 amino acids: CASSPQGYYGYTF. For the CDR3, the DNA is TGTGCCAGCAGCCCACAGGGGTACTATGGCTACACCTTC. The full variable domain, rest sourced from reference TRBV7-8 and TRBJ1-2, is GAGVSQSPRYKVAKRGQDVALRCDPISGHVSLFWYQQALGQGPEFLTYFQNEAQLDKSGLPSDRFFAERPEGSVSTLKIQRTQQEDSAVYLCASSPQGYYGYTFGSGTRLTVV.

V and J are TRBV3-1 (or the pseudogene TRBV3-2) and TRBJ2-7; TRBD1 is a possible D gene (6 bases). In germline, CDR1 is LGHDT, CDR2 YNNKEL (reference sequence). Trimming left V 3 bases short and J 2 bases short, with 8 bases between. The CDR3 sequence is 13 residues long. The CDR3, as DNA: TGTGCCAGCAGCCACAGGGGCACCTACGAGCAGTACTTC. It encodes CASSHRGTYEQYF.

The chain has TRBV11-2 and TRBJ2-7; the match to TRBD1 covers 7 bases. Germline CDR1 and CDR2: SGHAT and FQNNGV. V dropped 4 bases and J dropped 3; count of bases not matched to a gene: 3. This CDR3 spans 13 amino acids. The CDR3 here is CASSSDRVYEQYF. The CDR3 DNA sequence: TGTGCCAGCAGCTCAGACAGGGTCTACGAGCAGTACTTC.

V and J are TRBV5-1 and TRBJ2-2, with D perhaps TRBD1 (6 bases). The germline V gene has CDR1 SGHRS and CDR2 YFSETQ. The ends were cut back, 0 bases at V and 5 bases at J, with 14 bases in the middle. The CDR3 spans 16 residues. This CDR3 reads CASSLAGPQGTGELFF. The DNA of the CDR3 is TGCGCCAGCAGCTTGGCGGGACCCCAGGGGACCGGGGAGCTGTTTTTT.

The chain is built from TRBV5-6 and TRBJ1-4; D is ambiguous. Germline values: CDR1 SGHDT, CDR2 YYEEEE. V lost 6 bases and J 0 bases, leaving 12 bases between the germline ends. The CDR3 totals 15 residues. The chain's CDR3 is CASNLRSATNEKLFF. CDR3 coding DNA: TGTGCCAGCAACCTCAGAAGTGCAACTAATGAAAAACTGTTTTTT.

The CDR3 is CASREGDSSIDGYTF. CDR3 in DNA: TGCGCCAGCAGAGAAGGGGACAGTTCTATCGATGGCTACACCTTC. V and J are TRBV10-2 and TRBJ1-2, with 7 bases lining up with TRBD1. The J segment lost 6 bases and the V segment lost 6 bases, leaving 13 bases of the junction unmatched. From germline, CDR1 is WSHSY and CDR2 SAAADI. The CDR3 has 15 residues.

This chain connects TRBV3-1 (or the pseudogene TRBV3-2) to TRBJ2-7, with TRBD2 matching 7 bases. The CDR3 totals 15 residues. Germline loops: CDR1 LGHDT, CDR2 YNNKEL (reference sequence). The V gene end was trimmed by 4 bases and the J gene end by 5 bases; junction bases not matched to a gene: 11. The CDR3 bases are TGTGCCAGCAGCCCCTCACGCGGGAGTCTCAACGAGCAGTACTTC. Amino acid sequence: CASSPSRGSLNEQYF.

The CDR3 region has the DNA TGTGCCAGCAGCTCTCGACTAGCGGGAACCAATGAGCAGTTCTTC. Residues: CASSSRLAGTNEQFF. V is TRBV5-4 and J is TRBJ2-1; TRBD2 agrees at 11 bases. In germline, CDR1 is SGHNT, CDR2 YYREEE (reference sequence). The CDR3 totals 15 residues. The V gene end was trimmed by 3 bases and the J gene end by 6 bases; junction bases not matched to a gene: 5.

The chain employs TRBV10-3 and TRBJ2-3; 7 bases line up with TRBD1. Germline-derived CDR1 and CDR2 are ENHRY and SYGVKD. This CDR3 is 14 amino acids long. With 5 bases clipped from V and 4 bases from J, the junction kept 6 bases outside the gene matches. The CDR3 region has the DNA TGTGCCATCAGTAACAGGGGTTCATCAGATACGCAGTATTTT. Protein product: CAISNRGSSDTQYF.

The chain combines TRBV9 with TRBJ1-2, with 8 bases identical to TRBD1. The germline V gene encodes CDR1 SGDLS and CDR2 YYNGEE. Trimming at V came to 4 bases and at J to 4 bases, leaving 9 bases not matched to a gene. This CDR3 has 15 amino acids. In DNA form, the CDR3 reads TGTGCCAGCAGCACCCAAGGGACAGGCCTCTATGGCTACACCTTC. Its protein product is CASSTQGTGLYGYTF.

CDR3 bases: TGTGCCAGCAGCCTCCAGACTAGCGGGGAGACCCAGTACTTC. It specifies CASSLQTSGETQYF. V is TRBV7-8 and J is TRBJ2-5, with TRBD2 identical over 10 bases. The length of the CDR3 is 14 residues. Germline trimming cut 5 bases from V and 5 bases from J; bases unmatched to any gene: 5. Germline V CDR1 and CDR2: SGHVS, FQNEAQ.

As DNA, the CDR3 is TGCGCCAGCAGCTTGGCGCCCGACAGGGCTGACTATGGCTACACCTTC. As protein: CASSLAPDRADYGYTF. V gene TRBV5-1 combines with J gene TRBJ1-2, with 7 bases that match TRBD1. CDR3 length: 16 residues. With 0 bases clipped from V and 3 bases from J, the junction kept 8 bases outside the gene matches. Germline-derived CDR1 and CDR2 are SGHRS and YFSETQ.

J is TRBJ2-7 and V is TRBV15; maybe TRBD2 (6 bases). Germline CDR1 is LNHNV and CDR2 is YYDKDF (reference sequence). With 0 bases removed from V and 0 bases from J, the gap between germline ends came to 9 bases. The length of the CDR3 is 15 residues. CDR3 coding DNA: TGTGCCACCAGCAGAGAGGCGGGGCTCTCCTACGAGCAGTACTTC. Amino acid sequence: CATSREAGLSYEQYF. Together with reference TRBV15 and TRBJ2-7, the CDR3 gives the full variable domain: DAMVIQNPRYQVTQFGKPVTLSCSQTLNHNVMYWYQQKSSQAPKLLFHYYDKDFNNEADTPDNFQSRRPNTSFCFLDIRSPGLGDTAMYLCATSREAGLSYEQYFGPGTRLTVT.

The gene calls are TRBV24-1 and TRBJ2-1; D is perhaps TRBD2 (5 bases). The CDR3 loop spans 19 amino acids. Germline V lookup: CDR1 KGHDR, CDR2 SFDVKD. The V and J ends lost 0 bases and 0 bases respectively, with 17 bases between them. This chain's CDR3 is CATSDLQGRGPGSYNEQFF. The CDR3 coding sequence is TGTGCCACCAGTGATTTGCAAGGGCGCGGGCCAGGCTCCTACAATGAGCAGTTCTTC.

This clone was found a few times. This rearrangement joins TRBV28 to TRBJ2-4, with D maybe TRBD2 (5 bases). This CDR3 spans 16 amino acids. V lost 5 bases, J lost 0 bases, and 14 bases lay in between. CDR1 is MDHEN, CDR2 SYDVKM, per germline. CDR3 in DNA: TGTGCCAGCAGTCCAACCCACGGGGTAGCCAAAAACATTCAGTACTTC. Translated, it gives CASSPTHGVAKNIQYF. Drawing the rest from reference TRBV28 and TRBJ2-4, the complete variable domain is DVKVTQSSRYLVKRTGEKVFLECVQDMDHENMFWYRQDPGLGLRLIYFSYDVKMKEKGDIPEGYSVSREKKERFSLILESASTNQTSMYLCASSPTHGVAKNIQYFGAGTRLSVL.

The chain recombines TRBV15 with TRBJ2-1; 7 nucleotides align to TRBD2. V shed 1 base and J 8 bases; nucleotides not matched to a gene: 14. Germline V CDR1 and CDR2: LNHNV, YYDKDF (reference sequence). The CDR3 runs to 17 residues. Here the CDR3 reads CATSRGGVLALSDEQFF. The CDR3 DNA reads TGTGCCACCAGCAGAGGTGGTGTACTAGCGCTTAGCGATGAGCAGTTCTTC. The full variable domain, with the rest looked up from reference TRBV15 and TRBJ2-1, is DAMVIQNPRYQVTQFGKPVTLSCSQTLNHNVMYWYQQKSSQAPKLLFHYYDKDFNNEADTPDNFQSRRPNTSFCFLDIRSPGLGDTAMYLCATSRGGVLALSDEQFFGPGTRLTVL.

This clone has just one count. V usage is TRBV29-1 and J usage is TRBJ1-1; D uncertain. Deletions cut 3 bases from V and 1 base from J, with 9 bases between. This CDR3 has 13 amino acids. CDR1 and CDR2 (germline): SQVTM, ANQGSEA. DNA for the CDR3: TGCAGCGTTGAGGGCCAAACGAACACTGAAGCTTTCTTT. This codes for CSVEGQTNTEAFF.